Presented here are 25 T cell receptor beta chains from one specimen sequenced in a study of cytomegalovirus exposure and HLA in healthy donors (dated by TCRdb to 2015 to 2018). Libraries came from the immunoSEQ multiplex PCR assay. What TCRdb holds here is the immuneACCESS table cut down to in-frame rearrangements. Part of the clones is not present; checked against another copy, under half of the missing clones reflect an unresolved V gene, and the others are unexplained. Present in this sample are tens of thousands of clones, over 95% of which were seen just once. 2% to 2.5% of the sample lies in the top ten. Specimen: PBMCs. The source is a man between 18 and 29 years old in good health and CMV-seronegative.

The rearrangement uses TRBV4-2 and TRBJ1-1, with D tentatively TRBD1 (5 bases). Germline CDR1 LGHNA, CDR2 YNFKEQ. The CDR3 extends over 15 amino acids. Trimming removed 1 base at V and 2 bases at J, with 11 bases between. The CDR3 nucleotides are TGTGCCAGCAGCCAAGTCCCAGGGATTAACACTGAAGCTTTCTTT. Translated: CASSQVPGINTEAFF.

The sample holds one count of this clone. The V call is TRBV27, the J call TRBJ2-1; tentatively, D is TRBD1 (7 bases). The CDR3 covers 16 residues. V was pared by 5 bases and J by 4 bases, with 18 bases between. The V gene's germline CDR1 is MNHEY and CDR2 SMNVEV (reference sequence). The CDR3 DNA reads TGTGCCAGCAGTCCCACAGGGGAGGCCTTTTACAATGAGCAGTTCTTC. It yields the protein CASSPTGEAFYNEQFF.

The V call is TRBV28, the J call TRBJ2-1; TRBD2 agrees at 8 bases. Germline assignment: CDR1 MDHEN and CDR2 SYDVKM. Trimming removed 2 bases from V and 4 bases from J; junction bases left unmatched: 4. This CDR3 comprises 15 residues. CDR3 protein: CASSLKREGYNEQFF. DNA of the CDR3: TGTGCCAGCAGTTTAAAACGGGAGGGGTACAATGAGCAGTTCTTC. Supplemented by reference TRBV28 and TRBJ2-1, the full variable domain reads DVKVTQSSRYLVKRTGEKVFLECVQDMDHENMFWYRQDPGLGLRLIYFSYDVKMKEKGDIPEGYSVSREKKERFSLILESASTNQTSMYLCASSLKREGYNEQFFGPGTRLTVL.

The J gene is TRBJ2-7, the V gene TRBV7-9; TRBD1 is a possible D gene (7 bases). Trimming cost V 5 bases and J 3 bases, with 20 bases left between them. The CDR3 length is 16 residues. Germline V gene sequence: CDR1 SEHNR, CDR2 FQNEAQ (reference sequence). CDR3 nucleotides: TGTGCCAGCAGCCCCAGGGGGGTAGCGACAGGCTACGAGCAGTACTTC. The encoded protein is CASSPRGVATGYEQYF.

The V and J genes are TRBV4-1 and TRBJ2-3; 10 nucleotides agree with TRBD2. The length of the CDR3 is 16 residues. Trimming cost V 1 base and J 2 bases; bases outside gene matches: 3. Germline values: CDR1 MGHRA, CDR2 YSYEKL. CDR3 protein: CASSQVGLATTDTQYF. As DNA, the CDR3 is TGCGCCAGCAGCCAAGTGGGACTAGCGACCACAGATACGCAGTATTTT.

The chain joins TRBV10-2 to TRBJ1-1; TRBD1 might be the D (5 bases). Germline V gene lookup returns CDR1 WSHSY and CDR2 SAAADI. This CDR3 spans 13 amino acids. With 8 bases removed from V and 1 base from J, the gap between germline ends came to 11 bases. CDR3 residues: CASAGPANTEAFF. The CDR3 DNA follows: TGCGCCAGCGCAGGGCCGGCGAACACTGAAGCTTTCTTT.

The CDR3 reads CASSKDGAVLNYGYTF. The CDR3 DNA follows: TGTGCCAGCAGCAAAGATGGGGCCGTCCTTAACTATGGCTACACCTTC. The V call is TRBV21-1, the J call TRBJ1-2; the table's D call TRBD1 went unverified against the DNA. TRBV21-1 is shown as a pseudogene. The CDR3 sequence is 16 residues long.

The chain combines TRBV19 with TRBJ2-3; TRBD2 matches 7 bases. Germline V gives CDR1 LNHDA, CDR2 SQIVND (reference sequence). Losses at the gene ends were 8 bases for V and 5 bases for J; bases not matched to a gene: 16. The CDR3 is 16 residues long. This chain's CDR3 is CASAVGPSAGEDTQYF. CDR3 DNA sequence: TGTGCCAGTGCCGTGGGGCCCAGCGCGGGGGAAGATACGCAGTATTTT.

The genes are TRBV5-1 and TRBJ1-1, with no clear D. CDR1 and CDR2 from the germline V gene are SGHRS and YFSETQ. Deletions cut 0 bases from V and 0 bases from J, with 9 bases between. There are 15 residues in the CDR3. The CDR3 DNA sequence: TGCGCCAGCAGCTTGGGGGGAGCTATGAACACTGAAGCTTTCTTT. Its translation: CASSLGGAMNTEAFF.

The rearrangement uses TRBV5-5 and TRBJ2-1, with 11 bases lining up with TRBD2. The length of the CDR3 is 16 residues. CDR1 is SGHKS, CDR2 YYEKEE, per germline (reference sequence). V lost 3 bases to trimming and J lost 3 bases; unmatched junction nucleotides: 5. The CDR3: CASSSYLAGGYNEQFF. The CDR3, as DNA: TGTGCCAGCAGCTCCTACCTAGCGGGAGGCTACAATGAGCAGTTCTTC.

This clone has just one count. CDR3 sequence: CASSLNRGGNTIYF. The CDR3, as DNA: TGTGCCAGCAGTTTAAACAGGGGGGGAAACACCATATATTTT. The V gene is TRBV28, the J gene TRBJ1-3, with 8 nucleotides matching TRBD1. Germline-derived CDR1 and CDR2 are MDHEN and SYDVKM. The junction had 1 base not matched to a gene; V was cut back by 2 bases and J by 4 bases. CDR3 length: 14 amino acids.

This chain's CDR3 is CASSLNLRDRGRFSNQPQHF. The CDR3 bases are TGTGCCAGCAGTTTAAATTTGCGAGACAGGGGGCGTTTTAGCAATCAGCCCCAGCATTTT. The V and J genes are TRBV28 and TRBJ1-5, with TRBD1 matching over 10 bases. The CDR3 totals 20 residues. J gave up 0 bases and V 2 bases, and 13 bases lay outside the gene matches. Per germline, CDR1 MDHEN and CDR2 SYDVKM.

This clone was detected only once. The genes are TRBV15 and TRBJ1-5; TRBD1 matches 8 bases. Germline values: CDR1 LNHNV, CDR2 YYDKDF (reference sequence). This CDR3 spans 13 amino acids. The junction had 2 bases not matched to a gene; V was cut back by 4 bases and J by 6 bases. The CDR3 region has the DNA TGTGCCACCAGCACAGGGGGCAGTCAGCCCCAGCATTTT. Protein: CATSTGGSQPQHF.

The V and J genes are TRBV2 and TRBJ2-3; TRBD2 agrees at 7 bases. Germline lookup yields CDR1 SNHLY and CDR2 FYNNEI. CDR3 size: 17 residues. The V and J ends lost 2 bases and 5 bases, in that order; junction bases with no gene match: 13. The DNA of the CDR3 is TGTGCCAGCAGTGAAATCGTTCCGGGAGGTGATGTAGATACGCAGTATTTT. Protein: CASSEIVPGGDVDTQYF.

The chain carries TRBV28 and TRBJ2-3, with 11 bases that match TRBD2. Germline assignment: CDR1 MDHEN and CDR2 SYDVKM. There are 18 residues in the CDR3. V lost 3 bases to trimming and J lost 4 bases; unmatched junction nucleotides: 12. The CDR3 protein is CASSFPPTSGISSDTQYF. As DNA, the CDR3 is TGTGCCAGCAGTTTTCCTCCGACTAGCGGGATTAGTTCAGATACGCAGTATTTT. Using reference TRBV28 and TRBJ2-3 for the parts outside the CDR3, the full variable domain is DVKVTQSSRYLVKRTGEKVFLECVQDMDHENMFWYRQDPGLGLRLIYFSYDVKMKEKGDIPEGYSVSREKKERFSLILESASTNQTSMYLCASSFPPTSGISSDTQYFGPGTRLTVL.

V gene TRBV27 combines with J gene TRBJ1-4; 7 bases are a match to TRBD1. Per the germline V gene, CDR1 is MNHEY and CDR2 is SMNVEV (reference sequence). The CDR3 is 14 residues long. The V gene end was trimmed by 6 bases and the J gene end by 8 bases; junction bases not matched to a gene: 9. The CDR3 reads CASSREGAREKLFF. CDR3 sequence (DNA): TGTGCCAGCAGCCGCGAGGGGGCTCGGGAAAAACTGTTTTTT.

The chain has TRBV29-1 and TRBJ1-2, with a possible D match to TRBD1 (5 bases). V was clipped by 0 bases and J by 5 bases, with 10 bases between them. The CDR3 runs to 13 residues. Germline V gene lookup returns CDR1 SQVTM and CDR2 ANQGSEA. CDR3 sequence: CSVEDREGYGYTF. The CDR3 DNA sequence: TGCAGCGTTGAAGACAGGGAGGGATATGGCTACACCTTC.

The chain carries TRBV15 and TRBJ1-2; 7 bases map to TRBD1. With 0 bases clipped from V and 2 bases from J, the junction kept 6 bases outside the gene matches. The CDR3 runs to 16 residues. CDR1 and CDR2 (germline): LNHNV, YYDKDF (reference sequence). The CDR3 loop is CATSRDPQGTNYGYTF. The CDR3 DNA reads as TGTGCCACCAGCAGAGATCCACAGGGGACAAACTATGGCTACACCTTC.

The chain couples TRBV5-6 to TRBJ2-7; perhaps TRBD1 as D (6 bases). There are 13 residues in the CDR3. Germline CDR1 and CDR2: SGHDT and YYEEEE. Deletions cut 6 bases from V and 1 base from J, with 11 bases between. In DNA form, the CDR3 reads TGTGCCAGCAATTTCAGGGGATCCTACGAGCAGTACTTC. Translating it yields CASNFRGSYEQYF.

The CDR3 here is CASSAGSVVGEKLFF. As DNA, the CDR3 is TGCGCCAGCAGTGCGGGGTCCGTCGTGGGTGAAAAACTGTTTTTT. The chain employs TRBV10-1 and TRBJ1-4; D call uncertain. Trimming removed 4 bases from V and 7 bases from J, with 16 bases in between. This CDR3 has 15 residues. CDR1 WNHNN and CDR2 SYGVQD come from the germline V gene (reference sequence).

This chain connects TRBV30 to TRBJ2-5; 10 bases are a match to TRBD1. The CDR3 sequence is 15 residues long. Germline CDR1 GTSNPN, CDR2 SVGIG (reference sequence). Trimming took 1 base from V and 5 from J; bases not matched to a gene: 7. The CDR3 reads CAWSGDRGVGETQYF. The CDR3 coding sequence is TGTGCCTGGAGTGGGGACAGGGGTGTGGGGGAGACCCAGTACTTC.

This clone was counted a single time. V is TRBV7-2 and J is TRBJ2-1; 12 bases fit TRBD2. Germline CDR1 and CDR2: SGHTA and FQGNSA. This CDR3 has 15 residues. The V segment lost 3 bases and the J segment 4 bases; nucleotides outside the gene matches: 1. In DNA, the CDR3 is TGTGCCAGCAGCTTTACTAGCGGGAGGTACAATGAGCAGTTCTTC. Protein sequence: CASSFTSGRYNEQFF.

This clone was seen once. V and J are TRBV5-1 and TRBJ2-1; 9 bases agree with TRBD2. V was clipped by 3 bases and J by 0 bases; unmatched bases: 4. CDR1 is SGHRS and CDR2 is YFSETQ in the germline V gene. The CDR3 length is 16 residues. In DNA, the CDR3 is TGCGCCAGCAGCTATCTTAGCGGGAGCTCCTACAATGAGCAGTTCTTC. Its protein is CASSYLSGSSYNEQFF.

J is TRBJ1-1 and V is TRBV7-9; tentative D call: TRBD1 (6 bases). Germline loops: CDR1 SEHNR, CDR2 FQNEAQ (reference sequence). The CDR3 sequence is 13 residues long. V lost 6 bases to trimming and J lost 6 bases, with 14 bases between them. In DNA, the CDR3 is TGTGCCAGCAGTCCAACAGGGACCGCTGAAGCTTTCTTT. It is translated as CASSPTGTAEAFF.

V usage is TRBV9 and J usage is TRBJ1-4; TRBD1 matches 10 bases. The CDR3 length is 13 residues. Germline assignment: CDR1 SGDLS and CDR2 YYNGEE. Trimming cost V 3 bases and J 11 bases; bases outside gene matches: 4. In DNA, the CDR3 is TGTGCCAGCAGCGCGGGACAGGGGCGCAAACTGTTTTTT. This codes for CASSAGQGRKLFF.